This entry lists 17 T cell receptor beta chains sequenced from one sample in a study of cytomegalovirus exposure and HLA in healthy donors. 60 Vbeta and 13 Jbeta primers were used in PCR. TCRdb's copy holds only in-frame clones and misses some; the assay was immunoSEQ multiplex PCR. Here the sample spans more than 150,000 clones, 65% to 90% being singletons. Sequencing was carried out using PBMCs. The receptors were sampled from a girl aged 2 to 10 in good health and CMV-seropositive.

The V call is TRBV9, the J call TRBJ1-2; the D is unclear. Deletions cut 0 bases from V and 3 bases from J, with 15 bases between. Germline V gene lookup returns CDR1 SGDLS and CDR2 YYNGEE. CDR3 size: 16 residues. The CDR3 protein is CASSVAASPSDYGYTF. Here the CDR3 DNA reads TGTGCCAGCAGCGTAGCCGCTTCCCCCAGCGACTATGGCTACACCTTC.

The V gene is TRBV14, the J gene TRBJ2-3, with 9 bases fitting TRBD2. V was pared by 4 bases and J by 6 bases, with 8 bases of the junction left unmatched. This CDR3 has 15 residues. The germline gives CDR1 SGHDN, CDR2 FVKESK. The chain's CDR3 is CASSPLAGGIDTQYF. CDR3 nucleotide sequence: TGTGCCAGCAGCCCCCTTGCGGGGGGGATTGATACGCAGTATTTT.

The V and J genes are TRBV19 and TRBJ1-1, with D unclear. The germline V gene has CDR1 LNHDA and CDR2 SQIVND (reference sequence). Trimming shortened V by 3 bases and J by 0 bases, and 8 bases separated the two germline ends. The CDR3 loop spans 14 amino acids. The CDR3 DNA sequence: TGTGCCAGTAGTATGCTAGCCGTGAACACTGAAGCTTTCTTT. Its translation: CASSMLAVNTEAFF.

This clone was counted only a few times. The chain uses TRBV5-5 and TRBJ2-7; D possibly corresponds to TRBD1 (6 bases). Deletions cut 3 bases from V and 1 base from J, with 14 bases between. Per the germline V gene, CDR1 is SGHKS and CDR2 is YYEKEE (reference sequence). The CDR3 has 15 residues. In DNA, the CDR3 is TGTGCCAGCAGCTCATCCCGGGACACATCCTACGAGCAGTACTTC. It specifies CASSSSRDTSYEQYF.

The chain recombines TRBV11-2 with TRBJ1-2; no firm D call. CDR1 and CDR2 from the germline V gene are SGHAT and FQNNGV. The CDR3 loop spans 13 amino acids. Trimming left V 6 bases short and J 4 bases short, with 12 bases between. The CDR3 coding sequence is TGTGCCAGCAGTCAAAACGGGATCTATGGCTACACCTTC. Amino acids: CASSQNGIYGYTF.

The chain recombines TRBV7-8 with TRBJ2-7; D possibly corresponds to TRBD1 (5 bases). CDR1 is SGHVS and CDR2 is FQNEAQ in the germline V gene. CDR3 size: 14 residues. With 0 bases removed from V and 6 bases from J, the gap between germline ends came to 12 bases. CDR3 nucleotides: TGTGCCAGCAGCTTAGCGGTCAGGGTGGCCGAGCAGTACTTC. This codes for CASSLAVRVAEQYF. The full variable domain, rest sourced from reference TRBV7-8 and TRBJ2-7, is GAGVSQSPRYKVAKRGQDVALRCDPISGHVSLFWYQQALGQGPEFLTYFQNEAQLDKSGLPSDRFFAERPEGSVSTLKIQRTQQEDSAVYLCASSLAVRVAEQYFGPGTRLTVT.

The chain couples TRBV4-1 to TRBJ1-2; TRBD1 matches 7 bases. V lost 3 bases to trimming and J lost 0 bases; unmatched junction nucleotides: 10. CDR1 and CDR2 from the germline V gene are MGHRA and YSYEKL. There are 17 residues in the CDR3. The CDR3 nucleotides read TGCGCCAGCAGCCATCTAACCCGGGACAGAACTAACTATGGCTACACCTTC. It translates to CASSHLTRDRTNYGYTF.

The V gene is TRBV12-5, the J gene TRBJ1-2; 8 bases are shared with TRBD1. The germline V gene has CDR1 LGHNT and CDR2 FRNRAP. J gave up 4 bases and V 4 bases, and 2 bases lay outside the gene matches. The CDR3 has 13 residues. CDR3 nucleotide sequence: TGTGCTAGTGGTTACGACAGGGGCTATGGCTACACCTTC. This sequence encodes CASGYDRGYGYTF.

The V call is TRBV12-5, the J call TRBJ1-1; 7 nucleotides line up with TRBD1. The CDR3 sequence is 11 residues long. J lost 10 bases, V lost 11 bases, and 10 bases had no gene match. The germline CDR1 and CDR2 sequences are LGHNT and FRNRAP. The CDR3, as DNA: TGTGCTTCAAGAGGGGGCCGGATAGCTTTCTTT. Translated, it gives CASRGGRIAFF.

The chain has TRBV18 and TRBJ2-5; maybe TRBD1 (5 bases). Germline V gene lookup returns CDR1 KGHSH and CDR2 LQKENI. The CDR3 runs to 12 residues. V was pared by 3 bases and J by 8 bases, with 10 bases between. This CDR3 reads CASSPEQATQYF. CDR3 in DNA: TGTGCCAGCTCACCCGAACAGGCCACCCAGTACTTC.

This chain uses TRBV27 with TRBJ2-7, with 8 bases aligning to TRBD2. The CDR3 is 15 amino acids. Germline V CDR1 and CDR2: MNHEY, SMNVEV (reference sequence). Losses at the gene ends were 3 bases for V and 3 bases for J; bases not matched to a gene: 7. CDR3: CASSLFPGGYYEQYF. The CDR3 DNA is TGTGCCAGCAGTTTGTTCCCGGGAGGGTACTACGAGCAGTACTTC.

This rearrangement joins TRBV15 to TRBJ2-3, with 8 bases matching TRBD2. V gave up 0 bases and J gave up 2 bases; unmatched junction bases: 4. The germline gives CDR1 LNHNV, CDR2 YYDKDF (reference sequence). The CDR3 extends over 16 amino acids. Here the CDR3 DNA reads TGTGCCACCAGCAGAGATTATAGCGGGGACACAGATACGCAGTATTTT. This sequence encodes CATSRDYSGDTDTQYF.

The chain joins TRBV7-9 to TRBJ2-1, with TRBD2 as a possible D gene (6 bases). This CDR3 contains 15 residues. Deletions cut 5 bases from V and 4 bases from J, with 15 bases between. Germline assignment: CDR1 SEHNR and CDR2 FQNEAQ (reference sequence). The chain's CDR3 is CASSPGASEYNEQFF. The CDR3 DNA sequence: TGTGCCAGCAGCCCCGGCGCTAGCGAATACAATGAGCAGTTCTTC.

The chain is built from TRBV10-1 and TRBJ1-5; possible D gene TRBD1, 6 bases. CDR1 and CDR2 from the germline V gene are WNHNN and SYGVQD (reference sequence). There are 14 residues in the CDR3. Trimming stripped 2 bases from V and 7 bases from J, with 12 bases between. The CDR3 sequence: CASSEGDTRQPQHF. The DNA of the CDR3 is TGCGCCAGCAGTGAGGGGGACACGCGGCAGCCCCAGCATTTT.

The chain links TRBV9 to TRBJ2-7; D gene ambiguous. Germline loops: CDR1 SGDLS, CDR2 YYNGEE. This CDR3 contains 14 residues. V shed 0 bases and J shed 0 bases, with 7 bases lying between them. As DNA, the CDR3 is TGTGCCAGCAGCGTAGGCACAGCCTCCTACGAGCAGTACTTC. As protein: CASSVGTASYEQYF.

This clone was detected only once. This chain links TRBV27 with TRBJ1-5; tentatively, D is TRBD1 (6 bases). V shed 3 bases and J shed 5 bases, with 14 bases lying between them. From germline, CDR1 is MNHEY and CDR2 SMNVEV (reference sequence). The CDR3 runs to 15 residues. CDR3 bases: TGTGCCAGCAGTTTTAGGGGGGGATCACATCAGCCCCAGCATTTT. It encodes CASSFRGGSHQPQHF.

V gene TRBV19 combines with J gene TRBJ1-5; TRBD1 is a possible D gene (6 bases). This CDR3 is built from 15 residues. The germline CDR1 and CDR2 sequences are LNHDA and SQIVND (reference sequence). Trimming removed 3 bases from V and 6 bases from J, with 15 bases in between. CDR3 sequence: CASSMDRGLSQPQHF. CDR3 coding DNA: TGTGCCAGTAGTATGGACAGAGGGCTGAGTCAGCCCCAGCATTTT. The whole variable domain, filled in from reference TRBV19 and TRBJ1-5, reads DGGITQSPKYLFRKEGQNVTLSCEQNLNHDAMYWYRQDPGQGLRLIYYSQIVNDFQKGDIAEGYSVSREKKESFPLTVTSAQKNPTAFYLCASSMDRGLSQPQHFGDGTRLSIL.